Described below is a single TCR beta chain sequence and its context. The antigen is not known. In germline, CDR1 is SNHLY, CDR2 FYNNEI. Trimming took 7 bases from V and 8 from J; bases not matched to a gene: 8. This CDR3 comprises 13 residues. Each cDNA molecule carried a unique molecular identifier. TCRdb passed the 5' RACE reads through MiXCR, listing each CDR3 protein once. The sample consists of roughly 38,000 distinct CDR3 sequences, 5.8% of them appearing once. These data are taken from a study of early T cells in non-severe SARS-CoV-2 infection. Study at large: Bulk RNA from unsorted whole blood was sequenced; chains were unpaired.

General study results and limits: VDJdb matches were skewed toward anti-spike CD8 T cell responses.

This TCR was sampled from an adult who was a healthcare worker with PCR-confirmed SARS-CoV-2 infection or an uninfected control (not recorded which). The chain carries TRBV2 and TRBJ2-1; 7 positions match TRBD2. Material: whole blood. CDR3 bases: TGTGCCAGCAAATGGGGAGGGAGGGATGAGCAGTTCTTC. Protein sequence: CASKWGGRDEQFF.